This record looks at one T cell receptor (beta chain) sequence and its context. This CDR3 region has 14 residues. Germline trimming cut 6 bases from V and 5 bases from J; bases unmatched to any gene: 8. Per germline, CDR1 MDHEN and CDR2 SYDVKM. The repertoire was sequenced with immunoSEQ multiplex PCR; TCRdb's copy has only in-frame clones and lacks some. Counted here are about 1.1 million clones, roughly 77% occurring once; the ten biggest clones make up almost 0.9%. This sample stems from a study of shared clonotypes between healthy human individuals. Sequencing input: memory CD4+ T cells from PBMCs. Specified subset: CD45RA-negative fraction. The TCR sequence derives from a man in his late teens or twenties in good health. Some clones in this sample may be carry-over from other donors' samples. V is TRBV28 and J is TRBJ2-5; 8 bases are a match to TRBD1. The CDR3 DNA follows: TGTGCCAGCAGCTACGGACAGGGCTTGGAGACCCAGTACTTC. Translated, it gives CASSYGQGLETQYF.